This TCR beta chain derives from a study of blood T cells in healthy people across ages (dated by TCRdb to the mid-2010s). Describing the broader study: Template switching captured roughly one uniquely barcoded TCR beta cDNA molecule per two T cells in model experiments. To track age-related changes in TCR beta repertoire diversity, the study relied on deep sequencing normalized with unique cDNA molecular identifiers. Donors were grouped into four age groups: young (average approximately 15 years), middle-aged (39), aged (about 60) and long-lived (around 80). To avoid experimental bias, donors of different ages were spread randomly across the sequencing lanes. Using the same blood draw, the study looked at two additional independent replicas of 1 million unique cDNA reads for two donors, one aged 18 to 30 and the other aged 80 or older.

Donors were 40 or so systemically healthy Caucasian individuals from Russia aged 6 to 90 years. Roughly 10 milliliters of peripheral blood were collected from each donor into EDTA-treated Vacutainer tubes. Ficoll-Paque density-gradient centrifugation was used to isolate PBMCs, with at least 6.5 million per sample. Trizol reagent was used to extract total RNA from the PBMCs, yielding at least 5 micrograms per sample. For every donor, flow cytometry on a PBMC aliquot measured the percentage of naive CD45RAhigh/CD27high T cells. A remark on this clonotype: This receptor's antigen is unknown. Per-base quality was not reported, and no clone a single base away is much larger than it.

Study-level results and caveats: As age increased, observed TCR beta diversity per million T cells dropped in a roughly linear way, and a significant reduction was already evident by age 40. A strong correlation was found between observed TCR beta diversity and the percentage of naive T cells measured by flow cytometry. Because profiling used bulk unsorted PBMCs, naive and antigen-experienced compartments could not be compared conclusively. The long-lived group showed more naive CD4+ T cells, fewer expanded clones and increased TCR diversity than the aged group, suggesting age selection. Total diversity estimates from one million sequenced T cells were considered lower bounds and underestimates. The CMV infection status of donors was not known, potentially confounding age-related changes in expanded clonotypes.

Counted from cysteine to phenylalanine, this CDR3 has 14 amino acids. Only CDR3 DNA is held: 42 bases, read in frame from base 1. Trimming costs V 2 bases and J 9 bases, and their ends lie 14 bases apart. From the germline V gene, CDR1 is MNHEY and CDR2 is SVGEGT. Libraries were built with 5' RACE. The run used an Illumina HiSeq 2500. The second PCR ran for roughly 7 to 12 cycles and used a J-beta primer mix along with a sample-barcoded 5' primer. Each TCR beta cDNA molecule received a unique molecular identifier from a template-switch 5' adaptor carrying 12 random nucleotides. At least 2.5 million CDR3-containing paired-end reads were obtained from each sample. The Mint cDNA synthesis kit, primed by a TRBC-specific oligonucleotide, was used to synthesize first-strand cDNA from all RNA. Following uracil-DNA glycosylase treatment, all cDNA underwent a first 18-cycle PCR with the universal primers M1SS and BC2_uni_R. The authors' pipeline ran thus. For normalization, 1 million high-quality reads, each with a distinct molecular identifier, were randomly selected from each sample. Instead of being binned into consensus sequences, reads that shared molecular identifiers were thrown out. MiTCR, run with a Q25 quality threshold and the strictest error-elimination algorithm, handled CDR3 identification, clonotype clustering and error correction. A nonparametric unseen species model with Euler transformation was used to estimate a lower bound on total TCR beta diversity. The public reads were run again by TCRdb, first through fastp at Q25 and then through MiXCR, and only productive beta chains were kept. Each entry is one CDR3 protein sequence, shown with its most common DNA and genes. None of the V and J calls come from the authors' own analysis; TCRdb made them. This sample is represented by roughly 790,000 distinct CDR3 sequences; roughly 41% of them were singletons. 20% of the sample belongs to the ten largest clones.

Source material: blood. Here the chain combines TRBV6-2 or TRBV6-3 and TRBJ2-1, with the D call perhaps TRBD1 or TRBD2, each one matching 5 bases. This receptor was obtained from a woman between 55 and 75 years old in good health. The CDR3 region: CASSYPSFGGEQFF. At the DNA level, the sequence is TGTGCCAGCAGTTACCCAAGCTTTGGGGGTGAGCAGTTCTTC.